The sequence of this TCR beta chain was determined in a study of T cell changes during pregnancy in multiple sclerosis. V was pared by 1 base and J by 6 bases, with 3 bases of the junction left unmatched. Per germline, CDR1 MGHRA and CDR2 YSYEKL. The CDR3 runs 15 residues. Produced via immunoSEQ multiplex PCR; TCRdb's table is partial and in-frame only. The sample has around 20,000 clones, more than 70% seen once. Material: CD4+ T cells from peripheral blood mononuclear cells, obtained in the first trimester of pregnancy. This receptor was taken from a female donor in good health, enrolled as a control in a pregnancy study. The V gene is TRBV4-1, the J gene TRBJ2-1; 10 bases map to TRBD2. The CDR3 coding sequence is TGCGCCAGCAGCCAAGTAGCGGGAGGTAGCAATGAGCAGTTCTTC. Its translation is CASSQVAGGSNEQFF.